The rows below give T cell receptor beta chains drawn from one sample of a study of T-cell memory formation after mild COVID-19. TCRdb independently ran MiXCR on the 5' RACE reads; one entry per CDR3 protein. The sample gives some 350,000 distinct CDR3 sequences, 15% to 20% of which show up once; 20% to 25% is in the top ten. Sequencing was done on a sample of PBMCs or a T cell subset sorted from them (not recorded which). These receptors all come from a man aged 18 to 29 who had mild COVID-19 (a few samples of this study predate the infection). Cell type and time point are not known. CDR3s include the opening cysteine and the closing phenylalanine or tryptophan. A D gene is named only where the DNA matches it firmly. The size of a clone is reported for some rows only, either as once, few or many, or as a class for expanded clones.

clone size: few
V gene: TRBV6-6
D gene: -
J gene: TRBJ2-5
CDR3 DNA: TGTGCCAGCAGTTACATGGAGACCCAGTACTTC
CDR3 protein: CASSYMETQYF

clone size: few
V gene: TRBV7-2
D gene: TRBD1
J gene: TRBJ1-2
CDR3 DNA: TGTGCCAGCAGCTCTGCCCTACGACAGGGGAGCTATGGCTACACCTTC
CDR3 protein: CASSSALRQGSYGYTF

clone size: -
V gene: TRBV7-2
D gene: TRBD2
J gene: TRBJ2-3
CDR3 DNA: TGTGCCAGCAGCTTAGTACGGGGGGGCTCAGATACGCAGTATTTT
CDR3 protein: CASSLVRGGSDTQYF

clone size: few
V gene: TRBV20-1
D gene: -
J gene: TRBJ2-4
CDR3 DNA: TGCAGTGCTAAGGGGACAGCCAAAAACATTCAGTACTTC
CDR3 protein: CSAKGTAKNIQYF

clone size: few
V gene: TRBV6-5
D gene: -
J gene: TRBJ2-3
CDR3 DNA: TGTGCCAGCAGTTACTACCAGGAAGATACGCAGTATTTT
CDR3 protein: CASSYYQEDTQYF

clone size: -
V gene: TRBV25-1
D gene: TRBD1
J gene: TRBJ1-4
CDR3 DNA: TGTGCCAGCAGTGACCTGACAGGGGTTGGAGAAAAACTGTTTTTT
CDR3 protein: CASSDLTGVGEKLFF

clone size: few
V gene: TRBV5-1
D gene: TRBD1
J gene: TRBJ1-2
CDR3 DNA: TGCGCCAGCAGCGGAGGGACAGACAGCCTTGACACCTTC
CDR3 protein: CASSGGTDSLDTF

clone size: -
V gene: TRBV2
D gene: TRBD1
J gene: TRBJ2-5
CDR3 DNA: TGTGCCAACCTACGAGACAGGGGGCGGTTTGAGACCCAGTACTTC
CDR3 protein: CANLRDRGRFETQYF

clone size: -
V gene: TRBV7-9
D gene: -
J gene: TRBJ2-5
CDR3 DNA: TGTGCCAGCAGCCAACCGATCCAAGAGACCCAGTACTTC
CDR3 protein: CASSQPIQETQYF

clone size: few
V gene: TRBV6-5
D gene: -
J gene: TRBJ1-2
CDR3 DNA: TGTGCCAGCAGTTACTCGAAGGGGCAGGGGCACTATGGCTACACCTTC
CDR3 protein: CASSYSKGQGHYGYTF

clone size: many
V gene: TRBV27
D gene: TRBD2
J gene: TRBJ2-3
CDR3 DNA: TGTGCCAGCGCCAGACGGGAGGGGACAGATACGCAGTATTTT
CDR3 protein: CASARREGTDTQYF

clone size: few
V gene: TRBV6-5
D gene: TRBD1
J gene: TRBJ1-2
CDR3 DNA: TGTGCCAGCAGTCCGGGACAGGGCTACTATGGCTACACCTTC
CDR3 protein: CASSPGQGYYGYTF

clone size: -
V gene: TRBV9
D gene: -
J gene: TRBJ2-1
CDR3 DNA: TGTGCCAGCAGCGTCAGGCGGGGGCTCTCCAATGAGCAGTTCTTC
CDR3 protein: CASSVRRGLSNEQFF

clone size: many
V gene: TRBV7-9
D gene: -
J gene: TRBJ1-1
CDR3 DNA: TGTGCCAGCAGCTTTGAAGGAAAGAACACTGAAGCTTTCTTT
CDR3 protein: CASSFEGKNTEAFF

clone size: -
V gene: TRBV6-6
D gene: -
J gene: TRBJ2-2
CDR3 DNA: TGTGCCAGCAGTCGGTGGGACACCGGGGAGCTGTTTTTT
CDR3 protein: CASSRWDTGELFF

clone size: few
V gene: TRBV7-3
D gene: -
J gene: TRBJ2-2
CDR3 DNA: TGTGCCAGCAGCTTATTAGCTAGGACCGGGGAGCTGTTTTTT
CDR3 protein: CASSLLARTGELFF

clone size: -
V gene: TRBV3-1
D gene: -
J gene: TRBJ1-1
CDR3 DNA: TGTGCCAGCAGCCAAGAGGGGGGTGTAGAAGCTTTCTTT
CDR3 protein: CASSQEGGVEAFF

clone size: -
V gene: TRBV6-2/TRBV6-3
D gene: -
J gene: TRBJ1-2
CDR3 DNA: TGTGCCAGCAGTTATCTTCCGAACTATGGCTACACCTTC
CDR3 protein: CASSYLPNYGYTF

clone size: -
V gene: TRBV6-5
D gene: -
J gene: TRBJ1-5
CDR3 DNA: TGTGCCAGCAGTCTCCGGGCCGAGCGGCCCCAGCATTTT
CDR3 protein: CASSLRAERPQHF

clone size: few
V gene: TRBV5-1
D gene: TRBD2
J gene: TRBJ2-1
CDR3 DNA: TGCGCCAGCAGCGGACTAGCGGGGGTAGACAATGAGCAGTTCTTC
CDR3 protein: CASSGLAGVDNEQFF